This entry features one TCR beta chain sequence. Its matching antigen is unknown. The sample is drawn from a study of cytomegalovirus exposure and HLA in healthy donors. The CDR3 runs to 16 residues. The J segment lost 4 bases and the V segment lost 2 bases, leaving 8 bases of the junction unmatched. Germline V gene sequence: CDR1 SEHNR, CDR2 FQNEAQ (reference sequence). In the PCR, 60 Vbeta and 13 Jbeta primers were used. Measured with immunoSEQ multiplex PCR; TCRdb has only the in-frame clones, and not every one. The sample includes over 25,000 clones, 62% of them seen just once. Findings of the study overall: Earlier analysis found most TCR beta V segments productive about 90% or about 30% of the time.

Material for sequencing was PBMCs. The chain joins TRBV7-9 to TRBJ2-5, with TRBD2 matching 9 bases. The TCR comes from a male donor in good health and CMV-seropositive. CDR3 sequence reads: CASSLRPSGVGETQYF. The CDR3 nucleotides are TGTGCCAGCAGCTTAAGGCCTAGCGGGGTCGGAGAGACCCAGTACTTC.